The subject of this entry is one T cell receptor beta chain. The antigen is undetermined. This record belongs to a study of T cells after yellow fever vaccination. Whole-study results and caveats: Researchers report a weaker secondary response that nonetheless peaked faster, day 5 versus 15. The booster response re-showed most primary clones: around 97% CD4, around 85% CD8.

The TCR cDNA carried a universal primer site and UMIs from 5'RACE template switching. TCRdb itself ran the 5' RACE reads through MiXCR, one entry per CDR3 protein. The sample has 450,000 to 550,000 distinct CDR3 sequences; around a fifth are singletons. Trimming took off 3 bases at V and 3 bases at J, with 12 bases between the two ends. The CDR3 length is 14 residues. The V gene's germline CDR1 is SEHNR and CDR2 FQNEAQ (reference sequence). The V call is TRBV7-9, the J call TRBJ2-7; D is unclear. The source is a man younger than 30 who received the YFV17D yellow fever vaccine. The specimen comprised PBMCs, sampled approximately 22 days after the first yellow fever vaccination. The CDR3 loop reads CASSFDQNLYEQYF. The CDR3 DNA reads TGTGCCAGCAGCTTCGACCAGAATCTCTACGAGCAGTACTTC.